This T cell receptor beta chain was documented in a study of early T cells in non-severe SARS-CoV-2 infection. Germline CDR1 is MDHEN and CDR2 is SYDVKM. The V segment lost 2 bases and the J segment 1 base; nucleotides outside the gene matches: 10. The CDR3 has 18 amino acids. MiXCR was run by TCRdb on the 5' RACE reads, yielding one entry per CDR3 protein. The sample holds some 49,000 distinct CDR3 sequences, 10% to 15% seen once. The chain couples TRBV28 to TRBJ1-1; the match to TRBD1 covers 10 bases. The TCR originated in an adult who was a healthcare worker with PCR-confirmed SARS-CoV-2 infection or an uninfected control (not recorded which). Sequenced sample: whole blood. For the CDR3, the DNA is TGTGCCAGCAGTTTACTCAGCGGGACAGGGGACAAGAACACTGAAGCTTTCTTT. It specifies CASSLLSGTGDKNTEAFF. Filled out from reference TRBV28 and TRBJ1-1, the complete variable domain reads DVKVTQSSRYLVKRTGEKVFLECVQDMDHENMFWYRQDPGLGLRLIYFSYDVKMKEKGDIPEGYSVSREKKERFSLILESASTNQTSMYLCASSLLSGTGDKNTEAFFGQGTRLTVV.